This entry features one TCR beta chain sequence. This CDR3 has 14 residues. CDR1 LGHNA and CDR2 YSLEER come from the germline V gene. The V end was cut by 0 bases, the J end by 5 bases, with 10 bases between. The sample belongs to a study of OX40 agonist ivuxolimab in advanced cancers. Clones were read by immunoSEQ multiplex PCR, and TCRdb kept only the in-frame ones, dropping some. The data show roughly 49,000 clones, with approximately 90% seen just once and under 13% held by the top ten. The V gene is TRBV4-3, the J gene TRBJ1-1, with no clear D. This clonotype originated in an adult with an advanced solid tumor such as melanoma, head and neck, liver or kidney cancer. The source was CD4+ or CD8+ T cells sorted from blood, collected in a trial of the OX40 agonist ivuxolimab. The CDR3 DNA sequence: TGCGCCAGCAGCCAAGATTTTGAGGAAACTGAAGCTTTCTTT. It encodes CASSQDFEETEAFF.